The T cell receptor (beta chain) under discussion was sequenced for a study of beta chain features in type 1 diabetes (dated by TCRdb to 2017 to 2018). With regard to the full study: Mean age, gender distribution, total cell number and subset yield were not different between patients and healthy donors. Regulatory and stem cell-like memory subsets were obtained from only 8 patients and roughly 8 healthy donors, while naive and central memory subsets were obtained from all 30 or so donors. A total of some 100,000,000 sorted cells were examined across all samples, and a strong correlation was observed between cell number per subset and RNA yield. The study compared TCRB repertoires of sorted circulating CD4+ T cell subsets between recently diagnosed type 1 diabetes patients and matched healthy donors.

All of the isolated RNA was reverse transcribed with the High Capacity cDNA Reverse Transcription Kit, so expressed TCRB transcripts were sequenced. Deep immunoSEQ sequencing was applied to naive, central memory and regulatory T cell samples, giving an average of roughly 3.5 million total reads per sample. Sorted cells were lysed in RLT buffer, and RNA was extracted using DNase-treated RNeasy Micro or Mini kits according to cell number. To prevent cross-contamination, every cell subset was processed on its own, while patient and healthy donor samples were processed together. The immunoSEQ multiplex PCR was used to amplify TCRB sequences from cDNA, generating 87-bp fragments that spanned the CDR3 region. The amplicons were sequenced using the Illumina HiSeq platform. On the study's bioinformatics: Synthetic template baselines were used to correct PCR bias computationally, reads within Hamming distance 2 were collapsed, and singletons that could not be merged were discarded. Reads were aligned to IMGT to assign V, D and J genes, CDR3 length, and insertions or deletions at six rearrangement sites. Clonotype counts were normalized to sorted cell number within each subset before computing true diversity and Gini coefficients with the tcR R package. The overlap coefficient, calculated on TCRB nucleotide sequences, was used to quantify repertoire sharing. Out-of-frame TCRB sequences from naive cells were analyzed as a proxy for the pre-selection repertoire. Here the immuneACCESS table is served through TCRdb, limited to in-frame sequences with V and J called. Missing clones are a known gap in these copies; in checked studies unresolved V genes cover under half, and the rest lacks a known reason. That table gives V, J and clone size, and the DNA gave D and trimming. The sample table records hundreds of thousands of clones; 11% of these occur just once. Jointly, the top ten make up over 0.015% of the sample.

A single peripheral blood draw of about 116 mL on average was collected from each donor into heparinised tubes. Using a panel that included CD45RO, CCR7, CD25, CD127, CD95 and CD27, naive, central memory, regulatory and stem cell-like memory CD4+ T cells were sorted on a BD FACSAria II. Every sorted population had a purity above 95%. PBMCs were isolated immediately by Lymphoprep density gradient centrifugation and stained directly without culture. Samples were stained and sorted in pairs, with one healthy donor and one patient per experiment, so that batch effects were minimized. On this clone itself: The antigen this receptor binds is unknown. Base qualities are not recorded, but no much larger clone differs from it by a single base. In the same sample, other DNA sequences code for this CDR3.

After removal of 0 bases from V and 1 base from J, the junction retains 3 bases not matched to a gene. The CDR3 sequence holds 16 residues, the cysteine and phenylalanine included. This entry keeps only the CDR3 DNA: 48 bases, framed from base 1. The CDR1 and CDR2 encoded by the germline V gene (reference sequence) are SGHNT and YYREEE. Study-wide conclusions, independent of this receptor: Fewer insertions and more nucleotide deletions at VDJ recombination sites were observed in patients with type 1 diabetes, implying thymic rearrangement abnormalities. In all four CD4+ subsets, TCRB CDR3 length was moderately but significantly shorter in type 1 diabetes patients. Because cDNA was sequenced instead of genomic DNA, highly expressing activated cells could be over-represented, though the groups showed no difference in activation or CD3 levels. The naive, central memory and regulatory TCRB repertoires appeared to resemble one another more closely among patients than among healthy donors. Only small numbers of individuals were included in the HLA sub-analyses, which left unresolved whether HLA type had any influence on TCRB rearrangement. PCR might favor shorter templates, but patient and control samples were amplified and corrected together, so any skew would affect both groups equally.

The V gene is TRBV5-4 and the J gene is TRBJ2-2, and TRBD1 matches 7 of the central bases. Specimen: naive CD4+ T cells from blood. Explained via the paper, the cell subset or site label denotes: true naive CD4+ T cells. The receptor's source is a woman aged 25 to 45 in good health. Here the CDR3 is given as CASSLGGTVNTGELFF. The base sequence is TGTGCCAGCAGCTTGGGGGGGACAGTGAACACCGGGGAGCTGTTTTTT.